Listed below are T cell receptor beta chains from one sample, sequenced in a study of shared clonotypes between healthy human individuals. The protocol was immunoSEQ multiplex PCR, while the TCRdb copy is restricted to in-frame clones and leaves out a portion. The sample holds roughly 1.5 million clones, under 99% seen once. The sequencing input was naive CD4+ T cells sorted from blood. Receptors originate from a man between 25 and 39 years old in good health. Each CDR3 is given with its conserved first and last residue. The D gene is left open where the match is weak.

TRBV29-1	.	TRBJ2-1	CSAGSLSYNEQFF	TGCAGCGCCGGAAGCCTCTCCTACAATGAGCAGTTCTTC
TRBV29-1	TRBD1	TRBJ2-3	CSVGQGAGDTQYF	TGCAGCGTGGGACAGGGGGCAGGTGATACGCAGTATTTT
TRBV5-6	.	TRBJ2-3	CASSLAGASGTQYF	TGTGCCAGCAGCTTGGCGGGGGCCTCCGGGACGCAGTATTTT
TRBV28	TRBD2	TRBJ2-7	CASSLRSVISGRLYEQYF	TGTGCCAGCAGTTTAAGGTCAGTCATCAGCGGGAGGCTCTACGAGCAGTACTTC
TRBV29-1	.	TRBJ1-1	CSAQPLGRNTEAFF	TGCAGCGCCCAACCCCTGGGCAGGAACACTGAAGCTTTCTTT
TRBV28	.	TRBJ2-7	CASSPLRGGGSSYEQYF	TGTGCCAGCAGTCCCCTTCGTGGGGGAGGTAGCTCCTACGAGCAGTACTTC
TRBV4-1	.	TRBJ2-4	CASSQADSVVNIQYF	TGCGCCAGCAGCCAAGCTGATAGCGTCGTAAACATTCAGTACTTC
TRBV29-1	.	TRBJ1-2	CSGKYTGNYGYTF	TGCAGCGGCAAGTACACAGGGAACTATGGCTACACCTTC
TRBV6-1	.	TRBJ2-7	CASLSYEQYF	TGTGCCAGCCTAAGCTACGAGCAGTACTTC
TRBV7-2	.	TRBJ2-5	CASSVGTYQETQYF	TGTGCCAGCAGCGTAGGGACTTATCAAGAGACCCAGTACTTC
TRBV5-1	TRBD2	TRBJ2-3	CASSPGLLAEAVDTQYF	TGCGCCAGCAGCCCCGGCCTGCTAGCGGAGGCGGTAGATACGCAGTATTTT
TRBV23-1	.	TRBJ2-7	CASSQSYPGPSFYEQYF	TGCGCCAGCAGCCAAAGCTACCCGGGGCCGTCTTTCTACGAGCAGTACTTC
TRBV6-1	.	TRBJ2-7	CASSEGPIYEQYF	TGTGCCAGCAGTGAAGGACCAATCTACGAGCAGTACTTC
TRBV18	.	TRBJ1-3	CASSPSTERNTIYF	TGTGCCAGCTCACCGTCGACAGAGAGAAACACCATATATTTT
TRBV27	TRBD2	TRBJ2-7	CASTKVAGGPGEQYF	TGTGCCAGCACCAAAGTAGCGGGAGGGCCGGGTGAGCAGTACTTC
TRBV7-9	.	TRBJ1-4	CASSPGATNEKLFF	TGTGCCAGCAGCCCCGGGGCAACTAATGAAAAACTGTTTTTT
TRBV18	TRBD1	TRBJ1-3	CASSPVTGGKRNTIYF	TGTGCCAGCTCACCAGTGACAGGGGGAAAGAGAAACACCATATATTTT
TRBV6-5	TRBD1	TRBJ1-4	CASKRGRREKLFF	TGTGCCAGCAAGAGGGGGCGGCGGGAAAAACTGTTTTTT
TRBV29-1	TRBD1	TRBJ2-7	CSVEDQGGENF	TGCAGCGTTGAAGATCAAGGGGGCGAAAACTTC
TRBV27	TRBD2	TRBJ2-7	CASSFVGGPFSYEQYF	TGTGCCAGCAGTTTTGTGGGAGGGCCGTTTAGTTACGAGCAGTACTTC